The present TCR beta chain was sequenced within a study of blood T cell repertoires in COVID-19. CDR3 length: 13 amino acids. V was shortened by 9 bases and J by 7 bases, with 18 bases between the two germline ends. Germline values: CDR1 SEHNR, CDR2 FQNEAQ (reference sequence). The sample holds a few counts of this clone. Measured with immunoSEQ multiplex PCR; TCRdb has only the in-frame clones, and not every one. The sample carries roughly 67,000 clones, approximately 93% recorded once. The clonotype was recovered from a man aged 65 to 79 with active COVID-19. The specimen was peripheral blood. The chain uses TRBV7-9 and TRBJ1-2, with a tentative D call TRBD1 (6 bases). CDR3 nucleotide sequence: TGTGCCAGTTCTTGGCCGGAAGGGGGTGGCTACACCTTC. It translates to CASSWPEGGGYTF. Supplemented by reference TRBV7-9 and TRBJ1-2, the full variable domain reads DTGVSQNPRHKITKRGQNVTFRCDPISEHNRLYWYRQTLGQGPEFLTYFQNEAQLEKSRLLSDRFSAERPKGSFSTLEIQRTEQGDSAMYLCASSWPEGGGYTFGSGTRLTVV.